What follows are 2 T cell receptor beta chains derived from one specimen sequenced in a study of blood T cells in healthy people across ages. Next came a second PCR, run for about 7 to 12 cycles, which used a sample-barcoded 5' primer along with a J-beta primer mix. TCRdb re-analysed the 5' RACE reads in MiXCR, keeping a single row per CDR3 protein. The repertoire holds 1.5 million to 2 million distinct CDR3 sequences, roughly 28% seen once, with approximately 7.7% in the top ten. What was sequenced was blood. Every receptor here comes from a woman aged 25 to 39 in good health.

The chain couples TRBV20-1 to TRBJ1-5; no firm D call. The ends were cut back, 3 bases at V and 0 bases at J, with 24 bases in the middle. The germline CDR1 and CDR2 sequences are DFQATT and SNEGSKA (reference sequence). This CDR3 has 19 residues. This CDR3 reads CSARATGPQYGGSNQPQHF. CDR3 in DNA: TGCAGTGCTAGGGCAACCGGGCCTCAATACGGCGGTAGCAATCAGCCCCAGCATTTT.

The rearrangement links TRBV3-1 to TRBJ2-3, with D unclear. Trimming stripped 3 bases from V and 0 bases from J, with 7 bases between. The CDR3 totals 14 residues. Germline V gene lookup returns CDR1 LGHDT and CDR2 YNNKEL (reference sequence). Here the CDR3 DNA reads TGTGCCAGCAGCCATTACACCAGCACAGATACGCAGTATTTT. Translation gives CASSHYTSTDTQYF.